The 27 T cell receptor beta chains listed next were all sequenced from one sample in a study of control samples from healthy donors and cancer patients (dated by TCRdb to 2018 to 2021). The library was produced with the immunoSEQ multiplex PCR assay. TCRdb obtained this table from immuneACCESS and retained in-frame rearrangements with V and J assigned. These tables miss some clones; where compared with another copy, unresolved V genes account for less than half of the shortfall, and the remainder is unexplained. Recorded for this sample are 400,000 to 500,000 clones; 90% of them occurred a single time. Clones ranked in the top ten supply around 6.8% of the sample. The specimen sequenced was PBMCs. Source of these receptors: a man in his forties or fifties with head and neck cancer.

This chain links TRBV28 with TRBJ2-2, with TRBD1 matching 7 bases. The junction had 10 bases not matched to a gene; V was cut back by 9 bases and J by 0 bases. The CDR3 is 16 amino acids. Germline CDR1 reads MDHEN; CDR2 reads SYDVKM. The CDR3 DNA follows: TGTGCCAGTAAGGGGTCGGACAGGCCGAACACCGGGGAGCTGTTTTTT. Amino acid sequence: CASKGSDRPNTGELFF.

This rearrangement joins TRBV7-3 to TRBJ1-2; D is ambiguous. CDR3 length: 16 residues. Germline CDR1 reads SGHTA; CDR2 reads FQGTGA. Between the trimmed V and J ends, which lost 2 bases and 4 bases, there was a span of 17 bases. The CDR3 DNA is TGTGCCAGCAGCTTATATTTTAAGGGCGCACTCTATGGCTACACCTTC. It yields the protein CASSLYFKGALYGYTF.

This sequence joins TRBV15 and TRBJ1-4; D not resolved. Trimming left V 0 bases short and J 5 bases short, with 16 bases between. Germline V CDR1 and CDR2: LNHNV, YYDKDF (reference sequence). This CDR3 spans 17 amino acids. Written as DNA, the CDR3 is TGTGCCACCAGCAGAGATCTATTAGGACGGAAGAATGAAAAACTGTTTTTT. Translating it yields CATSRDLLGRKNEKLFF.

The chain links TRBV3-1 (or the pseudogene TRBV3-2) to TRBJ1-6; tentatively, D is TRBD1 (5 bases). V was cut by 1 base and J by 6 bases, with 16 bases left in between. Germline assignment: CDR1 LGHDT and CDR2 YNNKEL (reference sequence). The CDR3 covers 17 residues. CDR3 loop: CASSQAYAGQSNSPLHF. In DNA form, the CDR3 reads TGTGCCAGCAGCCAAGCTTATGCAGGGCAATCTAATTCACCCCTCCACTTT.

This clone showed up just once. At the DNA level, this CDR3 is encoded by other sequences in the same sample as well. The V and J genes are TRBV4-1 and TRBJ2-7, with D perhaps matching TRBD2 (6 bases). The V end was cut by 1 base, the J end by 3 bases, with 7 bases between. The germline gives CDR1 MGHRA, CDR2 YSYEKL. The CDR3 is made up of 13 amino acids. This chain's CDR3 is CASSQVGGYEQYF. The CDR3 DNA reads TGCGCCAGCAGCCAAGTGGGGGGCTACGAGCAGTACTTC.

This chain connects TRBV5-1 to TRBJ2-2; D possibly corresponds to TRBD1 (6 bases). This CDR3 has 15 amino acids. CDR1 is SGHRS and CDR2 is YFSETQ in the germline V gene. Trimming pared 2 bases from V and 1 base from J, leaving 9 bases between. CDR3 sequence (DNA): TGCGCCAGCAGCTTCTGGACAGAGAACACCGGGGAGCTGTTTTTT. The encoded protein is CASSFWTENTGELFF.

V usage is TRBV7-9 and J usage is TRBJ2-3; 11 bases align to TRBD2. This CDR3 has 19 residues. The J segment lost 0 bases and the V segment lost 4 bases, leaving 12 bases of the junction unmatched. The V gene's germline CDR1 is SEHNR and CDR2 FQNEAQ (reference sequence). DNA for the CDR3: TGTGCCAGCAGCTCCCCGGGGACTAGCGGAGCTTTTAGCACAGATACGCAGTATTTT. It yields the protein CASSSPGTSGAFSTDTQYF.

At least ten counts were recorded for this clone. The rearrangement links TRBV19 to TRBJ2-7; 7 nucleotides align to TRBD1. Trimming cost V 5 bases and J 6 bases; bases outside gene matches: 10. This CDR3 comprises 14 residues. Germline CDR1 reads LNHDA; CDR2 reads SQIVND (reference sequence). CDR3 in amino acids: CASSPRQGWREQYF. The CDR3, as DNA: TGTGCCAGTAGTCCTCGACAGGGATGGCGCGAGCAGTACTTC.

This chain connects TRBV5-1 to TRBJ2-7, with D unclear. The CDR3 spans 14 residues. V lost 2 bases to trimming and J lost 4 bases, with 13 bases between them. Germline lookup yields CDR1 SGHRS and CDR2 YFSETQ. CDR3 nucleotides: TGCGCCAGCAGCTTCCTTTCTGAAGATTACGAGCAGTACTTC. This translates into CASSFLSEDYEQYF.

The chain recombines TRBV2 with TRBJ1-6; perhaps TRBD1 as D (5 bases). Trimming cost V 6 bases and J 2 bases, with 11 bases left between them. Germline V gives CDR1 SNHLY, CDR2 FYNNEI. This CDR3 comprises 15 residues. CDR3 nucleotides: TGTGCCAGCAGGCAGGGTGGGGCCTATAATTCACCCCTCCACTTT. Translation: CASRQGGAYNSPLHF.

The V call is TRBV5-6, the J call TRBJ1-2; D not certain. CDR3 length: 13 residues. V lost 0 bases to trimming and J lost 3 bases, with 6 bases between them. Germline-derived CDR1 and CDR2 are SGHDT and YYEEEE. The CDR3 protein is CASSLGQHYGYTF. CDR3 nucleotides: TGTGCCAGCAGCTTGGGTCAGCACTATGGCTACACCTTC.

This clone has more than one count but fewer than ten. The CDR3: CASSDSYGYTF. DNA of the CDR3: TGCGCCAGCAGTGACAGCTATGGCTACACCTTC. V usage is TRBV10-2 and J usage is TRBJ1-2; D unclear. V was trimmed by 3 bases and J by 4 bases, leaving 3 bases between them. The V gene's germline CDR1 is WSHSY and CDR2 SAAADI. This CDR3 is 11 amino acids long.

V gene TRBV4-3 combines with J gene TRBJ1-2, with a tentative D call TRBD1 (5 bases). This CDR3 region has 13 residues. The V gene lost 3 bases and the J gene lost 7 bases, with 12 bases spanning the gap. CDR1 and CDR2 from the germline V gene are LGHNA and YSLEER. The CDR3 reads CASSQVTGTGYTF. The CDR3 DNA reads TGCGCCAGCAGCCAGGTAACAGGCACTGGCTACACCTTC.

This chain uses TRBV29-1 with TRBJ2-1; D is perhaps TRBD2 (6 bases). The CDR3 length is 14 residues. Germline V lookup: CDR1 SQVTM, CDR2 ANQGSEA. V was clipped by 7 bases and J by 6 bases, with 19 bases between them. CDR3 DNA: TGCAGCGGCCAAGGGGAGGTTTCGGGCAATGAGCAGTTCTTC. This codes for CSGQGEVSGNEQFF.

The chain joins TRBV27 to TRBJ1-4; 7 nucleotides agree with TRBD1. Germline loops: CDR1 MNHEY, CDR2 SMNVEV (reference sequence). The CDR3 contains 13 residues. After removal of 8 bases from V and 10 bases from J, the junction contained 10 bases not matched to a gene. CDR3 bases: TGTGCCAGCGGCGACAGGGTTCCGGGAAAACTGTTTTTT. Protein product: CASGDRVPGKLFF.

This clone was picked up a small number of times. The DNA of the CDR3 is TGCAGCGCCAGAGACAGCTACTCCTACGAGCAGTACTTC. Protein product: CSARDSYSYEQYF. The chain joins TRBV29-1 to TRBJ2-7, with D maybe TRBD1 (5 bases). Germline-derived CDR1 and CDR2 are SQVTM and ANQGSEA. The CDR3 sequence is 13 residues long. V was trimmed by 7 bases and J by 0 bases, leaving 13 bases between them.

The CDR3 is CATSDPQDRLNEQFF. The CDR3 DNA sequence: TGTGCCACCAGTGACCCTCAGGACAGGCTCAATGAGCAGTTCTTC. The chain joins TRBV24-1 to TRBJ2-1; 7 nucleotides match TRBD1. J was trimmed by 6 bases and V by 4 bases; bases with no gene match: 8. The CDR3 totals 15 residues. The germline V gene encodes CDR1 KGHDR and CDR2 SFDVKD.

This sequence joins TRBV5-6 and TRBJ2-2, with D perhaps TRBD1 (5 bases). V lost 0 bases and J lost 5, with 8 bases in between. In germline, CDR1 is SGHDT, CDR2 YYEEEE. The CDR3 is 14 residues long. CDR3 DNA sequence: TGTGCCAGCAGCTTGGTGCAGGGAACCGGGGAGCTGTTTTTT. It encodes CASSLVQGTGELFF.

The CDR3 protein is CASSLGGQFSYEQYF. CDR3 DNA sequence: TGTGCCAGCAGTTTAGGCGGACAGTTTTCCTACGAGCAGTACTTC. The chain uses TRBV27 and TRBJ2-7; a possible D gene is TRBD1 (6 bases). Germline assignment: CDR1 MNHEY and CDR2 SMNVEV (reference sequence). CDR3 size: 15 residues. Trimming cost V 2 bases and J 1 base, with 12 bases left between them.

This chain connects TRBV5-1 to TRBJ2-7; tentatively, D is TRBD1 (6 bases). The germline V gene encodes CDR1 SGHRS and CDR2 YFSETQ. V shed 5 bases and J shed 4 bases, with 13 bases lying between them. This CDR3 has 13 amino acids. The CDR3: CASRLQQGYEQYF. The CDR3 DNA reads TGCGCCAGCAGATTACAACAGGGATACGAGCAGTACTTC. Full variable domain (remainder filled in from reference TRBV5-1 and TRBJ2-7): KAGVTQTPRYLIKTRGQQVTLSCSPISGHRSVSWYQQTPGQGLQFLFEYFSETQRNKGNFPGRFSGRQFSNSRSEMNVSTLELGDSALYLCASRLQQGYEQYFGPGTRLTVT.

The rearrangement links TRBV28 to TRBJ1-1; 12 nucleotides agree with TRBD1. CDR3 size: 17 residues. V gave up 5 bases and J gave up 6 bases; unmatched junction bases: 13. In germline, CDR1 is MDHEN, CDR2 SYDVKM. The CDR3 region is CASSLRDRGRGLPEAFF. CDR3 in DNA: TGTGCCAGCAGTCTCCGGGACAGGGGGCGGGGACTACCTGAAGCTTTCTTT.

The rearrangement links TRBV4-1 to TRBJ1-4; D unclear. The germline V gene encodes CDR1 MGHRA and CDR2 YSYEKL. Trimming took 1 base from V and 7 from J, leaving 19 bases between them. This CDR3 has 17 residues. The CDR3 sequence is CASSQVAGYGASEKLFF. CDR3 DNA sequence: TGCGCCAGCAGCCAAGTGGCAGGTTACGGCGCTAGTGAAAAACTGTTTTTT.

The chain recombines TRBV11-3 with TRBJ2-7; TRBD1 agrees at 8 bases. V lost 1 base and J lost 1; bases outside the gene matches: 12. Germline assignment: CDR1 SGHNT and CDR2 YENEEA. This CDR3 is built from 18 residues. The CDR3 DNA reads as TGTGCCAGCAGCTTAGGGGTAGGGCAGGGGGCTGAGTCCTACGAGCAGTACTTC. This translates into CASSLGVGQGAESYEQYF.

This rearrangement joins TRBV14 to TRBJ2-3, with a tentative D call TRBD2 (5 bases). V was shortened by 3 bases and J by 4 bases, with 14 bases between the two germline ends. There are 15 residues in the CDR3. Germline CDR1 is SGHDN and CDR2 is FVKESK. CDR3 DNA: TGTGCCAGCAGCCATAGCGTCCTGTTGGCAGATACGCAGTATTTT. Translating gives CASSHSVLLADTQYF.

This chain connects TRBV28 to TRBJ1-4; D unresolved. The CDR3 loop spans 13 amino acids. The V and J ends lost 7 bases and 0 bases respectively, with 6 bases between them. The germline V gene encodes CDR1 MDHEN and CDR2 SYDVKM. Here the CDR3 DNA reads TGTGCCAGCACACCCGCAACTAATGAAAAACTGTTTTTT. Translating it yields CASTPATNEKLFF.

The V call is TRBV6-2 or TRBV6-3, the J call TRBJ1-1; D is perhaps TRBD1 (6 bases). Trimming left V 6 bases short and J 4 bases short, with 24 bases between. CDR1 MNHEY and CDR2 SVGEGT come from the germline V gene. This CDR3 region has 17 residues. CDR3 in amino acids: CASSLQSGQQWGTEAFF. The DNA for the CDR3 is TGTGCCAGCAGCTTACAGTCCGGACAGCAATGGGGCACTGAAGCTTTCTTT.

In its sample, this clone was seen once. The genes are TRBV7-2 and TRBJ2-7; TRBD1 or TRBD2 may be the D gene (5 bases each). CDR3 size: 15 residues. Trimming took 5 bases from V and 0 from J, leaving 14 bases between them. The germline V gene has CDR1 SGHTA and CDR2 FQGNSA. The CDR3, as DNA: TGTGCCAGCAGCCAGGTCTCAGGGAGCTCCTACGAGCAGTACTTC. Residues: CASSQVSGSSYEQYF.